The present entry profiles one TCR beta chain with its context. Its antigen is not known. V trimming: 7 bases; J trimming: 0 bases; junction bases outside the gene matches: 8. Germline V gene sequence: CDR1 SEHNR, CDR2 FQNEAQ (reference sequence). The CDR3 is made up of 18 amino acids. Subsets obtained from CD4+ cells comprised CD45RA+ naive and CD45RA-negative memory cells. This entry comes from a study of shared clonotypes between healthy human individuals. Turning to the study itself: CD4 naive and memory got three plates each, CD8 naive two, CD8 memory one. Study-wide results and caveats: Clonotypes that were shared across a handful of donors made up approximately 5% of naive CD4 clonotypes.

About 30,000 T cell genomes (around 200 ng DNA) went into each sorted-subset replicate. Produced via immunoSEQ multiplex PCR; TCRdb's table is partial and in-frame only. The sample has 1 million to 1.2 million clones, approximately 75% seen once. The sample taken for sequencing was memory CD4+ T cells from PBMCs. Subset meaning: CD45RA-negative fraction. The TCR originated in a man between 18 and 29 years old in good health. Some clones in this sample may be carry-over from other donors' samples. This rearrangement joins TRBV7-9 to TRBJ2-1; 14 nucleotides match TRBD2. The CDR3 region has the DNA TGTGCCAGCACCGCCAGGGGGACTAGCGGGAGCTCCTACAATGAGCAGTTCTTC. This sequence encodes CASTARGTSGSSYNEQFF.